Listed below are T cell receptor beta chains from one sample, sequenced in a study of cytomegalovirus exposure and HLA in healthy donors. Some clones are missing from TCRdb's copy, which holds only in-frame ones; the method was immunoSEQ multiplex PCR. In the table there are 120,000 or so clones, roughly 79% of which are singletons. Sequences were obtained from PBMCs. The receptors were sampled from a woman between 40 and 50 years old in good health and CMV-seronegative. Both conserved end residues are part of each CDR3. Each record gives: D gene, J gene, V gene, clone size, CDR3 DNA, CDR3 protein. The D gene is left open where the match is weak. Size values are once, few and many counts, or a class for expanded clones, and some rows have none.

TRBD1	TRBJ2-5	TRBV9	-	TGTGCCAGCAGCGTGGGACAGGGGATCAAAGAGACCCAGTACTTC	CASSVGQGIKETQYF
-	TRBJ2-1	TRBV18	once	TGTGCCAGCTCACCACCGGGCGACTACTCCTACAATGAGCAGTTCTTC	CASSPPGDYSYNEQFF
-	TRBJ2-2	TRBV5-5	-	TGTGCCAGCAGCATACTAGGTGGGAGAAACACCGGGGAGCTGTTTTTT	CASSILGGRNTGELFF
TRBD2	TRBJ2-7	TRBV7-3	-	TGTGCCAGCAGCTTGGGTAGCGGGGGACCTTACGAGCAGTACTTC	CASSLGSGGPYEQYF
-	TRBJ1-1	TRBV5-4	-	TGTGCCAGCAGCTCACGGAGCCAGAGGACTGAAGCTTTCTTT	CASSSRSQRTEAFF
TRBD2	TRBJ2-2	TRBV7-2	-	TGTGCCAGCAGCTTAGTGACTAGCTCCGGGGAGCTGTTTTTT	CASSLVTSSGELFF
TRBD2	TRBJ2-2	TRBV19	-	TGTGCCAGTAAGCCTAGCGGGATTTTAGGTGGGGAGCTGTTTTTT	CASKPSGILGGELFF
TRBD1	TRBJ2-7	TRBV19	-	TGTGCCAGTAGAAAATCCGGGACAGGGATCTACGAGCAGTACTTC	CASRKSGTGIYEQYF
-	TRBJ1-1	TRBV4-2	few	TGTGCCAGCAGCCAACTAGCGAACACTGAAGCTTTCTTT	CASSQLANTEAFF
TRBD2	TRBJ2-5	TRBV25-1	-	TGTGCCAGCAGTGATGTGTGGGAGGGGGAGACCCAGTACTTC	CASSDVWEGETQYF
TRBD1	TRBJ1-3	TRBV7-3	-	TGTGCCAGCAGCTTAACGGGGGGAGGGACAGGGTCCTCCGGAAACACCATATATTTT	CASSLTGGGTGSSGNTIYF
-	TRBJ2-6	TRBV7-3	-	TGTGCCAGCAGCGAGAGCTCTGGGGCCAACGTCCTGACTTTC	CASSESSGANVLTF
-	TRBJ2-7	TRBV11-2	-	TGTGCCAGCAGCGTTACGACAGGAGAAGCCTACGAGCAGTACTTC	CASSVTTGEAYEQYF
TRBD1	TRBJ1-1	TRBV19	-	TGTGCCAGTAGCATGGGACAGGTGAACACTGAAGCTTTCTTT	CASSMGQVNTEAFF
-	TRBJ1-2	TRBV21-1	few	TGTGCCAGCAGCCGGGACAAATATGGCTACACCTTC	CASSRDKYGYTF
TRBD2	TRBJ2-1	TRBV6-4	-	TGTGCCAGCAGTGACAGGACTAGCGGGGTTGGGGAGCAGTTCTTC	CASSDRTSGVGEQFF
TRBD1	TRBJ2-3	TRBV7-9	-	TGTGCCAGCAGCTTAGGTGGGACAGGTACAGATACGCAGTATTTT	CASSLGGTGTDTQYF
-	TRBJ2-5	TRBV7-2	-	TGTGCCAGCAGCTCCAGGTATCAAGAGACCCAGTACTTC	CASSSRYQETQYF
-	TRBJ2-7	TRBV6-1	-	TGTGCCAGCAGTGAAATTTTTGATAACATCTACGAGCAGTACTTC	CASSEIFDNIYEQYF
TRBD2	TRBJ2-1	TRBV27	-	TGTGCCAGCAGCCCACCGGGGACTAGCGGGGTCGCTGGGCAGTTCTTC	CASSPPGTSGVAGQFF
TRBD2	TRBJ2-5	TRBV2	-	TGTGCCAGCAGTGATTTGGGGACTAGCGGCCCTAAAGAGACCCAGTACTTC	CASSDLGTSGPKETQYF
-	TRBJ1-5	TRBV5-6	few	TGTGCCAGCACCCTCGGACAGAGCAATCAGCCCCAGCATTTT	CASTLGQSNQPQHF
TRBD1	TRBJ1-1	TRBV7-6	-	TGTGCCAGCAGCTTCGACAGGGGGCAGAACACTGAAGCTTTCTTT	CASSFDRGQNTEAFF
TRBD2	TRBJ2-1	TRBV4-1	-	TGCGCCAGCAGCCAAGATCCGCTGTTCGGACTAGCGGGGGTCAATGAGCAGTTCTTC	CASSQDPLFGLAGVNEQFF
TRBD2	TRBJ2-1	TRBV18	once	TGTGCCAGCTCACTGGCCGGGACTAGCGGGAACGATGAGCAGTTCTTC	CASSLAGTSGNDEQFF
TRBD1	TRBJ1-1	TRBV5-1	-	TGCGCCAGCAGCTTTCAGGGGGTGGCTGAAGCTTTCTTT	CASSFQGVAEAFF
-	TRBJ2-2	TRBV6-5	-	TGTGCCAGCAGTTACGAGCTAGCGAACACCGGGGAGCTGTTTTTT	CASSYELANTGELFF
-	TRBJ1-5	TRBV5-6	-	TGTGCCAGCAGCCAGTGGCACTATAGCAATCAGCCCCAGCATTTT	CASSQWHYSNQPQHF
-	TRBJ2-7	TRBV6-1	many	TGTGCCAGCAGTGAACCCCCCTATAGCTCCTACGAGCAGTACTTC	CASSEPPYSSYEQYF
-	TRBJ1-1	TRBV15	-	TGTGCCACCAGCAGAGATAGAGAGAGGGAAGCTTTCTTT	CATSRDREREAFF
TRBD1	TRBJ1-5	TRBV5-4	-	TGTGCCAGCAGCTCAGGGACAGGGCCTGACCAGCCCCAGCATTTT	CASSSGTGPDQPQHF
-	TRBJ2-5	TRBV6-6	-	TGTGCCAGCCATAGGTCCGGACAGCAAGAGACCCAGTACTTC	CASHRSGQQETQYF
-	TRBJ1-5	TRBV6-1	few	TGTGCCAGCAATACAGGGATAGTTCAGCCCCAGCATTTT	CASNTGIVQPQHF
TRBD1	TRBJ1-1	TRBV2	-	TGTGCCAGCAGGTACAGGGGCGAGAACACTGAAGCTTTCTTT	CASRYRGENTEAFF
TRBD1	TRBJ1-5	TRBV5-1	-	TGCGCCAGCAGCCCACGACAGGGTGGTCAGCCCCAGCATTTT	CASSPRQGGQPQHF
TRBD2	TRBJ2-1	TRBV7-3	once	TGTGCCAGCAGCTTAAGGATTAGCGGGGGTTCTGAGCAGTTCTTC	CASSLRISGGSEQFF
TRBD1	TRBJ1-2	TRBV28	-	TGTGCCAGCAGTTTTGGGACAGGGGGCTATGGCTACACCTTC	CASSFGTGGYGYTF
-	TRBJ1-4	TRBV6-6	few	TGTGCCAGCAGTCCCGGGACACTCGGGGAAGAAAAACTGTTTTTT	CASSPGTLGEEKLFF
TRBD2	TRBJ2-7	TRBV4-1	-	TGCGCCAGCAGCCCCCAACCGGGACTAGCCCCCTACGAGCAGTACTTC	CASSPQPGLAPYEQYF
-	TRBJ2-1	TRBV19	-	TGTGCCAGTCATGGGCGTTACAATGAGCAGTTCTTC	CASHGRYNEQFF
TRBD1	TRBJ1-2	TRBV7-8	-	TGTGCCAGCAGCCCGCGGGACAGTGAGGGCTATGGCTACACCTTC	CASSPRDSEGYGYTF
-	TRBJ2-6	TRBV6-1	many	TGTGCCAGCAGTGAAACAGTCTCTGGGGCCAACGTCCTGACTTTC	CASSETVSGANVLTF
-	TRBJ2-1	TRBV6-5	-	TGTGCCAGCAGCACACCCAGCGGTTCCTACAATGAGCAGTTCTTC	CASSTPSGSYNEQFF
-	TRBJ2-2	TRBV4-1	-	TGCGCCAGCAGCCAAAGAGAGAACACCGGGGAGCTGTTTTTT	CASSQRENTGELFF
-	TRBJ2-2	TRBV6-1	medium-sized	TGTGCCAGCAGTGAACCAATCGGCACCGGGGAGCTGTTTTTT	CASSEPIGTGELFF
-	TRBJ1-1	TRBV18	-	TGTGCCAGCTCAAAACAGGGTGGGAGCACTGAAGCTTTCTTT	CASSKQGGSTEAFF
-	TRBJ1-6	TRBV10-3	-	TGTGCCATGACGGACAGTAATAATTCACCCCTCCACTTT	CAMTDSNNSPLHF
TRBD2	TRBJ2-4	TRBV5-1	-	TGCGCCAGCAGCTTGATCTCCGGGACTAGCGGAGGCGAGCTAGCCAAAAACATTCAGTACTTC	CASSLISGTSGGELAKNIQYF
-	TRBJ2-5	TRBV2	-	TGTGCCAGCAGTGGATCCCAGAGGGGGGAGACCCAGTACTTC	CASSGSQRGETQYF
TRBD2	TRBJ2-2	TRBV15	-	TGTGCCACCAGCAGAGATCGGACTAGCGGGATTTGGGGGCTGTTTTTT	CATSRDRTSGIWGLFF
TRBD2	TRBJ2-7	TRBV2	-	TGTGCCAGCAGGGTAGCGGGAGGGATTTACGAGCAGTACTTC	CASRVAGGIYEQYF
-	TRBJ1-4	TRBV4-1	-	TGCGCCAGCAGCCCCGTCTACAGGATTAATGAAAAACTGTTTTTT	CASSPVYRINEKLFF
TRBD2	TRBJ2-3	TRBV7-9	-	TGTGCCAGCAGCGCTTGGGGGAGGGGCAACACAGATACGCAGTATTTT	CASSAWGRGNTDTQYF
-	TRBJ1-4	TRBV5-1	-	TGCGCCAGCAGCTCCCAGGGGTCTAATGAAAAACTGTTTTTT	CASSSQGSNEKLFF
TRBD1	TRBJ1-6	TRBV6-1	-	TGTGCCAGCAGTGAAGGAACCGGGACAGGGGGCTCACCCCTCCACTTT	CASSEGTGTGGSPLHF
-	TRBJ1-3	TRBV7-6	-	TGTGCCAGCAGCTTCCTTAGTACAGGGACTGGAAACACCATATATTTT	CASSFLSTGTGNTIYF
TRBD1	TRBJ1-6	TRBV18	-	TGTGCCAGCTCACCGGACAGGGGCTATTCACCCCTCCACTTT	CASSPDRGYSPLHF
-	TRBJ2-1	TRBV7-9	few	TGTGCCAGCAGCTTAGATACTCGGGAGCAGTTCTTC	CASSLDTREQFF
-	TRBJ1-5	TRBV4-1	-	TGCGCCAGCAGCCCCGGGCCCAGGGCGGATCAGCCCCAGCATTTT	CASSPGPRADQPQHF